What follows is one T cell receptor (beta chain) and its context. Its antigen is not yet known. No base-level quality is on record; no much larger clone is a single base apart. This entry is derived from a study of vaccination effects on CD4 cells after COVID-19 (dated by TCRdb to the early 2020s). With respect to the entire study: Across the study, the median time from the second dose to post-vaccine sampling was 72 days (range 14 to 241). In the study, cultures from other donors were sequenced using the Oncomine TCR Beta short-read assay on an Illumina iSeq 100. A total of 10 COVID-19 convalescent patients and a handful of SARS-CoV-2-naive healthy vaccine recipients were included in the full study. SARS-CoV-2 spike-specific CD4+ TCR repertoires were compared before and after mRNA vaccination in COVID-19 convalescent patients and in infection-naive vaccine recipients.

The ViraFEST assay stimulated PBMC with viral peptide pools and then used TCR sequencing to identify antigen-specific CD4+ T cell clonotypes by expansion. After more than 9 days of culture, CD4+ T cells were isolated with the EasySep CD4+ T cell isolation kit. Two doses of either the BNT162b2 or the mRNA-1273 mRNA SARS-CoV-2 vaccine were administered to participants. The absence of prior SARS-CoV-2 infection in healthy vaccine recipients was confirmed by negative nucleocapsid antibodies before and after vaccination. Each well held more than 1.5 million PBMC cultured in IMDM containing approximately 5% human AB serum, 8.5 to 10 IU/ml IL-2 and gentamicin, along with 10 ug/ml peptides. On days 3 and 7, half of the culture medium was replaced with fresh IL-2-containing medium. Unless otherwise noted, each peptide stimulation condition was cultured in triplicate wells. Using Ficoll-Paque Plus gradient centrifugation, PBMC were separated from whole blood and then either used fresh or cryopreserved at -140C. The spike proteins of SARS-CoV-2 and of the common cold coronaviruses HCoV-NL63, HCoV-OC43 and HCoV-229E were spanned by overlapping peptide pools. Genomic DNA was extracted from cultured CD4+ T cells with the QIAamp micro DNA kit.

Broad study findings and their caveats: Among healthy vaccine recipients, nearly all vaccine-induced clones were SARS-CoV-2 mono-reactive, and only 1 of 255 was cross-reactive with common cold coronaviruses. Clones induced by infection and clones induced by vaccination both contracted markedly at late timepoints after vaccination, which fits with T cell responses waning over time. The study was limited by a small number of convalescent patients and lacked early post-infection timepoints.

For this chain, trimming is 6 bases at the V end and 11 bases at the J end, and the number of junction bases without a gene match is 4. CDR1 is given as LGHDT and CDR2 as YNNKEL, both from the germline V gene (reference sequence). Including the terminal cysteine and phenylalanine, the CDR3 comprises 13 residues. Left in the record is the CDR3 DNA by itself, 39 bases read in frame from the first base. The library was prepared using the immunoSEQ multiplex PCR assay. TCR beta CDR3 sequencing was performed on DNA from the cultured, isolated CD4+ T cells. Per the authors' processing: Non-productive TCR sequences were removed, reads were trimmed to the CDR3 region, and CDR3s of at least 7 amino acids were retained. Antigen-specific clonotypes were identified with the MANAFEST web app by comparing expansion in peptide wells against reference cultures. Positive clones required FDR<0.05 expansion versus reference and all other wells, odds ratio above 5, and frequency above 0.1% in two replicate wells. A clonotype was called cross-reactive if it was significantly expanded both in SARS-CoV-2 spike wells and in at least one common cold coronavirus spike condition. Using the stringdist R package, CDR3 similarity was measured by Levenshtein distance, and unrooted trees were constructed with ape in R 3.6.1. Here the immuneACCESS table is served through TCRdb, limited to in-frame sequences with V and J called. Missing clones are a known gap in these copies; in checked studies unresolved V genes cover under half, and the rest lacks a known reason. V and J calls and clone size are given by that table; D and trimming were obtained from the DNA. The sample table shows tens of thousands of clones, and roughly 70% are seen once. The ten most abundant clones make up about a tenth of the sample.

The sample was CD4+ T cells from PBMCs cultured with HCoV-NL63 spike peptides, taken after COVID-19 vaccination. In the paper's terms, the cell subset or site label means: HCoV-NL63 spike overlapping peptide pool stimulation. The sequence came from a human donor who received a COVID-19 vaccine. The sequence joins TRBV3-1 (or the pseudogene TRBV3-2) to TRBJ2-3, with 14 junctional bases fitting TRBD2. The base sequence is TGTGCCAGCAGGGGACTAGCGGGGGATTGGCAGTATTTT. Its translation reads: CASRGLAGDWQYF.